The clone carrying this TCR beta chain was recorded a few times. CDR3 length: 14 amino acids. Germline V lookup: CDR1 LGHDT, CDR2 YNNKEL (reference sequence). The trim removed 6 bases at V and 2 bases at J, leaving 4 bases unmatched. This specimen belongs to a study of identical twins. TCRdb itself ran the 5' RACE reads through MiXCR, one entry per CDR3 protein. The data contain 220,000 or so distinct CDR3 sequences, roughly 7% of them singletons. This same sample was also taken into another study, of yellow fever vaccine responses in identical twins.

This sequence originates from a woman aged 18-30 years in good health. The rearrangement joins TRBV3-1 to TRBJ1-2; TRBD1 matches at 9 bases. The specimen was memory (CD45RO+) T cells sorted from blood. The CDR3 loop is CASSWDRVNYGYTF. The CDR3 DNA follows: TGTGCCAGCAGTTGGGACAGGGTAAACTATGGCTACACCTTC.